The entry below gives a single TCR beta chain sequence along with its context. Its cognate antigen is unknown. A junction end diverges from the germline sequence, so it may reflect a read error. The record originates from a study of vaccination and CD4 T cells after COVID-19. Sequenced with the Oncomine TCR Beta short-read assay was DNA taken from cultured CD4+ T cells. It was from cultured CD4+ T cells that genomic DNA was extracted. Each CDR3 protein is one row after TCRdb ran MiXCR on the PCR reads. This table has more than 12,000 distinct CDR3 sequences, about 30% appearing once. CDR3 length: 16 residues. Points from the study as a whole: Convalescent patients had a median roughly 86% of post-vaccine SARS-CoV-2-reactive clones that were detected only after vaccination, not before it.

The sample's treatment: approximately nine-day PBMC culture with coronavirus spike peptide pools or control peptides (ViraFEST assay). J is TRBJ1-2 and V is TRBV5-3; 10 positions match TRBD1. TRBV5-3 is filed as an ORF, its function uncertain. This TCR was sampled from a human donor with COVID-19. Sequencing input: cultured CD4+ T cells from blood. CDR3 in amino acids: CASSFVGQGDSHGYTF. The CDR3 nucleotides read TGTGCCAGCAGCTTCGTAGGACAGGGGGATTCTCATGGCTACACCTTC.